The source of this TCR beta chain is a study of identical twins. TCRdb reanalysed the 5' RACE reads using MiXCR and keeps one entry per CDR3 protein. The sample lists about 240,000 distinct CDR3 sequences, 7.5% occurring once. CDR1 is MNHEY, CDR2 SVGAGI, per germline. There are 12 residues in the CDR3. Trimming removed 6 bases at V and 4 bases at J, with 9 bases between. These data are also associated with another study on yellow fever vaccine responses in identical twins.

This TCR came from a woman under 30 in good health. The V and J genes are TRBV6-5 and TRBJ1-2; the D gene is possibly TRBD1 (5 bases). Sequenced: CD8+ T cells sorted from blood. The CDR3 is CASSHDSYGYTF. Written as DNA, the CDR3 is TGTGCCAGCAGCCACGACAGCTATGGCTACACCTTC.